A selection of T cell receptor beta chains follows, all from one sample in a study of cytomegalovirus exposure and HLA in healthy donors. Clones were read by immunoSEQ multiplex PCR, and TCRdb kept only the in-frame ones, dropping some. The sample lists approximately 220,000 clones, 76% seen once, with over 0.55% in the top ten. Sequenced material: PBMCs. These receptors originate from a man aged 18 to 29 in good health and CMV-seronegative. Both conserved end residues are part of each CDR3. A D gene is named only where the DNA matches it firmly. A row's size may be missing; if present it is once, few, many or a size class.

>TRBV27|NA|TRBJ2-2|TRBD2|17
CASSSLAGGRDTGELFF
TGTGCCAGCAGTTCATTAGCGGGAGGGCGGGACACCGGGGAGCTGTTTTTT
>TRBV19|NA|TRBJ1-2|TRBD1|16
CASSDTGTGGNYGYTF
TGTGCCAGTAGTGATACCGGGACAGGGGGAAACTATGGCTACACCTTC
>TRBV9|NA|TRBJ2-2|TRBD2|16
CASSKGTSPNTGELFF
TGTGCCAGCAGCAAAGGGACTAGCCCTAACACCGGGGAGCTGTTTTTT
>TRBV18|NA|TRBJ1-3|NA|15
CASSPEARSGNTIYF
TGTGCCAGCTCACCAGAGGCACGCTCTGGAAACACCATATATTTT
>TRBV7-9|NA|TRBJ2-2|TRBD2|16
CASSPVPGGPNGELFF
TGTGCCAGCAGCCCCGTTCCGGGAGGGCCGAACGGGGAGCTGTTTTTT
>TRBV19|NA|TRBJ2-3|NA|14
CASTPGYHTDTQYF
TGTGCCAGTACCCCGGGGTACCACACAGATACGCAGTATTTT
>TRBV5-1|few|TRBJ2-7|TRBD2|15
CASSLVAGESYEQYF
TGCGCCAGCAGCTTGGTGGCGGGAGAGTCGTACGAGCAGTACTTC
>TRBV9|NA|TRBJ2-2|TRBD1|16
CASSATGTGYSGELFF
TGTGCCAGCAGCGCGACCGGGACAGGGTATTCCGGGGAGCTGTTTTTT
>TRBV6-1|NA|TRBJ2-2|TRBD1|13
CAGDTGDTGELFF
TGTGCCGGGGACACAGGGGACACCGGGGAGCTGTTTTTT
>TRBV19|NA|TRBJ2-7|TRBD1|15
CASLGSGQGGYEQYF
TGTGCCAGTTTGGGGTCCGGACAGGGTGGATACGAGCAGTACTTC
>TRBV30|NA|TRBJ1-5|NA|13
CAWSVDRNQPQHF
TGTGCCTGGAGTGTAGACAGGAATCAGCCCCAGCATTTT
>TRBV2|NA|TRBJ1-1|NA|13
CASSEGRGTEAFF
TGTGCCAGCAGTGAGGGCAGGGGCACTGAAGCTTTCTTT
>TRBV30|few|TRBJ2-3|TRBD2|15
CAWSAAGGSTDTQYF
TGTGCCTGGAGTGCTGCGGGAGGGAGCACAGATACGCAGTATTTT
>TRBV25-1|NA|TRBJ2-1|TRBD2|15
CASSQTSGAYNEQFF
TGTGCCAGCAGTCAGACTAGCGGGGCATACAATGAGCAGTTCTTC
>TRBV9|NA|TRBJ1-1|NA|15
CASSVMGGPSTEAFF
TGTGCCAGCAGCGTGATGGGGGGTCCGAGCACTGAAGCTTTCTTT
>TRBV6-4|NA|TRBJ2-7|TRBD1|13
CASSEDRGYEQYF
TGTGCCAGCAGTGAGGACAGGGGATACGAGCAGTACTTC
>TRBV5-5|NA|TRBJ1-1|NA|13
CASSLAVTAEAFF
TGTGCCAGCAGCTTGGCCGTCACAGCTGAAGCTTTCTTT
>TRBV30|NA|TRBJ1-4|NA|15
CAWTFPDSRNEKLFF
TGTGCCTGGACGTTTCCTGACAGCCGTAATGAAAAACTGTTTTTT